The 30 T cell receptor beta chains listed next were all sequenced from one sample in a study of blood T cell repertoires in COVID-19. Assay used: immunoSEQ multiplex PCR; TCRdb lists only in-frame clones, some missing. Of fewer than 100,000 clones listed, about 89% are singletons. The material sequenced was peripheral blood. The source is a human donor with acute or convalescent COVID-19. The donor label of this sample is uncertain.

CDR3 loop: CAWGPGFTEAFF. Here the CDR3 DNA reads TGTGCCTGGGGCCCGGGGTTTACTGAAGCTTTCTTT. The chain joins TRBV30 to TRBJ1-1; D gene uncertain. Germline values: CDR1 GTSNPN, CDR2 SVGIG (reference sequence). This CDR3 contains 12 residues. V gave up 5 bases and J gave up 5 bases, with 12 bases separating them.

The V gene is TRBV7-9, the J gene TRBJ1-2; 12 nucleotides line up with TRBD1. This CDR3 contains 17 residues. The V gene's germline CDR1 is SEHNR and CDR2 FQNEAQ (reference sequence). J lost 0 bases, V lost 1 base, and 3 bases had no gene match. The CDR3 DNA reads TGTGCCAGCAGCTTAGGAGGGACAGGGGGCACTAACTATGGCTACACCTTC. This codes for CASSLGGTGGTNYGYTF.

The chain combines TRBV5-1 with TRBJ1-1; D possibly corresponds to TRBD1 (5 bases). CDR1 and CDR2 from the germline V gene are SGHRS and YFSETQ. V lost 7 bases, J lost 0 bases, and 13 bases lay in between. The length of the CDR3 is 14 residues. CDR3 in DNA: TGCGCCAGCGGGACGGGGGGTTTGAACACTGAAGCTTTCTTT. It specifies CASGTGGLNTEAFF.

This sequence joins TRBV29-1 and TRBJ2-2; D unresolved. The V gene lost 1 base and the J gene lost 3 bases, with 6 bases spanning the gap. Looked up from germline, CDR1 is SQVTM and CDR2 is ANQGSEA. This CDR3 region has 13 residues. CDR3 DNA: TGCAGCGTTGAAGTCTACTACACCGGGGAGCTGTTTTTT. Translating gives CSVEVYYTGELFF.

The chain uses TRBV9 and TRBJ1-1, with D perhaps matching TRBD1 (6 bases). V was clipped by 0 bases and J by 0 bases, with 15 bases between them. The CDR3 length is 17 residues. CDR1 and CDR2 from the germline V gene are SGDLS and YYNGEE. CDR3 DNA sequence: TGTGCCAGCAGCGTAGCATTGGGGGCCCCTATGAACACTGAAGCTTTCTTT. Its protein product is CASSVALGAPMNTEAFF.

This clone appeared once. V usage is TRBV7-2 and J usage is TRBJ2-1; TRBD2 might be the D (6 bases). CDR1 is SGHTA, CDR2 FQGNSA, per germline. The length of the CDR3 is 15 residues. Trimming removed 0 bases from V and 1 base from J, with 7 bases in between. The CDR3 sequence: CASSLAGRSYNEQFF. CDR3 coding DNA: TGTGCCAGCAGCTTAGCAGGGAGGTCCTACAATGAGCAGTTCTTC.

The chain combines TRBV28 with TRBJ2-1; 9 bases are a match to TRBD1. CDR1 is MDHEN, CDR2 SYDVKM, per germline. With 10 bases clipped from V and 6 bases from J, the junction kept 13 bases outside the gene matches. The CDR3 is 15 amino acids. CDR3 DNA sequence: TGTGCCACCCACACGATACACAGGGGGCTCAATGAGCAGTTCTTC. Its translation is CATHTIHRGLNEQFF.

This clone has a single count. The V call is TRBV28, the J call TRBJ1-5; 7 positions match TRBD1. The V gene end was trimmed by 7 bases and the J gene end by 5 bases; junction bases not matched to a gene: 5. The CDR3 loop spans 13 amino acids. CDR1 is MDHEN and CDR2 is SYDVKM in the germline V gene. The CDR3 reads CASTLGGYQPQHF. Here the CDR3 DNA reads TGTGCCAGCACCTTAGGGGGCTATCAGCCCCAGCATTTT. Full variable domain (missing parts from reference TRBV28 and TRBJ1-5): DVKVTQSSRYLVKRTGEKVFLECVQDMDHENMFWYRQDPGLGLRLIYFSYDVKMKEKGDIPEGYSVSREKKERFSLILESASTNQTSMYLCASTLGGYQPQHFGDGTRLSIL.

The chain links TRBV7-2 to TRBJ1-1; D gene ambiguous. The V and J ends lost 0 bases and 5 bases respectively, with 7 bases between them. The CDR3 extends over 13 amino acids. Germline V gene sequence: CDR1 SGHTA, CDR2 FQGNSA. The CDR3 protein is CASSLARVTEAFF. CDR3 DNA sequence: TGTGCCAGCAGCTTAGCGCGAGTAACTGAAGCTTTCTTT. Supplemented by reference TRBV7-2 and TRBJ1-1, the full variable domain reads GAGVSQSPSNKVTEKGKDVELRCDPISGHTALYWYRQSLGQGLEFLIYFQGNSAPDKSGLPSDRFSAERTGGSVSTLTIQRTQQEDSAVYLCASSLARVTEAFFGQGTRLTVV.

V and J are TRBV5-1 and TRBJ2-7, with a weak D call TRBD1 (6 bases). Germline V CDR1 and CDR2: SGHRS, YFSETQ. The CDR3 spans 14 residues. The V and J ends lost 2 bases and 4 bases respectively, with 13 bases between them. The CDR3 nucleotides read TGCGCCAGCAGCTTTACTCCCACAGGGTACGAGCAGTACTTC. This codes for CASSFTPTGYEQYF.

The gene calls are TRBV28 and TRBJ1-4; 7 bases map to TRBD1. This CDR3 region has 16 residues. The V and J ends lost 7 bases and 0 bases, in that order; junction bases with no gene match: 8. Germline V lookup: CDR1 MDHEN, CDR2 SYDVKM. CDR3: CASIGAGGTTNEKLFF. CDR3 nucleotide sequence: TGTGCCAGCATTGGGGCAGGGGGGACAACTAATGAAAAACTGTTTTTT.

This clone came up once. The chain couples TRBV6-6 to TRBJ2-1; the match to TRBD2 covers 16 bases. Per germline, CDR1 MNHNY and CDR2 SVGAGI (reference sequence). V gave up 2 bases and J gave up 12 bases; unmatched junction bases: 4. This CDR3 has 15 amino acids. Here the CDR3 reads CASSYGTSGGAGQFF. The CDR3 DNA is TGTGCCAGCAGTTACGGGACTAGCGGGGGGGCCGGGCAGTTCTTC.

This rearrangement joins TRBV2 to TRBJ1-2, with 7 positions matching TRBD1. CDR1 is SNHLY and CDR2 is FYNNEI in the germline V gene. V gave up 3 bases and J gave up 8 bases; unmatched junction bases: 18. The CDR3 runs 17 residues. Here the CDR3 reads CASSDHSRTGEFGGYTF. In DNA, the CDR3 is TGTGCCAGCAGTGATCACAGTCGAACAGGGGAATTCGGCGGCTACACCTTC.

The chain combines TRBV27 with TRBJ2-5; D may be TRBD1 (7 bases). In germline, CDR1 is MNHEY, CDR2 SMNVEV (reference sequence). Trimming shortened V by 4 bases and J by 1 base, and 13 bases separated the two germline ends. CDR3 size: 15 residues. The CDR3, as DNA: TGTGCCAGCAGTTCTTGGCAGGGGGGCCAAGAGACCCAGTACTTC. Its translation is CASSSWQGGQETQYF.

The rearrangement uses TRBV25-1 and TRBJ1-1; D remains ambiguous. CDR3 length: 13 amino acids. Trimming cost V 7 bases and J 5 bases, with 14 bases left between them. Germline CDR1 and CDR2: MGHDK and SYGVNS. CDR3 in amino acids: CASNQAGRTEAFF. For the CDR3, the DNA is TGTGCCAGCAATCAAGCGGGCAGGACTGAAGCTTTCTTT.

The chain has TRBV19 and TRBJ2-1, with 8 nucleotides matching TRBD1. V shed 5 bases and J 2 bases; nucleotides not matched to a gene: 8. Per the germline V gene, CDR1 is LNHDA and CDR2 is SQIVND (reference sequence). This CDR3 region has 16 residues. CDR3 sequence (DNA): TGTGCCAGTAGTTCCGGGGCAGGGGGCCCCTACAATGAGCAGTTCTTC. It specifies CASSSGAGGPYNEQFF.

The V call is TRBV11-2, the J call TRBJ2-5; D gene ambiguous. The CDR3 has 17 residues. Germline CDR1 SGHAT, CDR2 FQNNGV. V lost 7 bases and J 2 bases, leaving 23 bases between the germline ends. CDR3 nucleotide sequence: TGTGCCAGCACCCAACAAAAAAAGACAAACGAACAAGAGACCCAGTACTTC. This encodes CASTQQKKTNEQETQYF.

The chain recombines TRBV29-1 with TRBJ1-2; 9 bases fit TRBD1. CDR1 SQVTM and CDR2 ANQGSEA come from the germline V gene. V gave up 7 bases and J gave up 3 bases; unmatched junction bases: 6. The CDR3 extends over 13 amino acids. The CDR3, as DNA: TGCAGCGCCACAGGGGGCGCGGACTATGGCTACACCTTC. Protein: CSATGGADYGYTF.

The chain employs TRBV27 and TRBJ2-2; TRBD2 aligns across 7 bases. V trimming: 5 bases; J trimming: 5 bases; junction bases outside the gene matches: 8. Per germline, CDR1 MNHEY and CDR2 SMNVEV (reference sequence). The CDR3 totals 15 residues. CDR3 residues: CASSLSSGSTGELFF. The CDR3, as DNA: TGTGCCAGCAGTCTCTCTAGCGGATCTACCGGGGAGCTGTTTTTT.

This chain connects TRBV5-1 to TRBJ1-2; D perhaps matches TRBD1 (5 bases). Looked up from germline, CDR1 is SGHRS and CDR2 is YFSETQ. Trimming took 2 bases from V and 4 from J, leaving 9 bases between them. This CDR3 has 13 residues. CDR3 sequence: CASSFDSSYGYTF. DNA of the CDR3: TGCGCCAGCAGCTTTGACAGTTCCTATGGCTACACCTTC.

V is TRBV2 and J is TRBJ2-7, with 8 bases fitting TRBD1. Germline V gene lookup returns CDR1 SNHLY and CDR2 FYNNEI. V trimming: 3 bases; J trimming: 4 bases; junction bases outside the gene matches: 2. CDR3 length: 13 residues. The CDR3 bases are TGTGCCAGCAGTGACCAGGGGGCATACGAGCAGTACTTC. This encodes CASSDQGAYEQYF. The complete variable domain, with remaining parts taken from reference TRBV2 and TRBJ2-7, reads EPEVTQTPSHQVTQMGQEVILRCVPISNHLYFYWYRQILGQKVEFLVSFYNNEISEKSEIFDDQFSVERPDGSNFTLKIRSTKLEDSAMYFCASSDQGAYEQYFGPGTRLTVT.

V is TRBV4-1 and J is TRBJ1-6, with D unresolved. With 1 base removed from V and 5 bases from J, the gap between germline ends came to 21 bases. The CDR3 is 19 residues long. Germline lookup yields CDR1 MGHRA and CDR2 YSYEKL. This CDR3 is CASSQVKMVGIADNSPLHF. As DNA, the CDR3 is TGCGCCAGCAGCCAAGTTAAAATGGTAGGCATCGCGGATAATTCACCCCTCCACTTT.

The chain combines TRBV5-1 with TRBJ1-2; TRBD1 agrees at 7 bases. The CDR3 spans 14 residues. The germline gives CDR1 SGHRS, CDR2 YFSETQ. Unmatched junction bases numbered 2, after V lost 0 bases and J lost 3 bases. The chain's CDR3 is CASSLDDRDYGYTF. CDR3 DNA: TGCGCCAGCAGCTTGGATGACAGGGACTATGGCTACACCTTC.

The V gene is TRBV5-1, the J gene TRBJ1-1; tentative D call: TRBD1 (5 bases). The germline V and J ends were trimmed by 4 bases and 5 bases, with 15 bases remaining between them. The germline CDR1 and CDR2 sequences are SGHRS and YFSETQ. CDR3 length equals 14 residues. The CDR3 bases are TGCGCCAGCAGCCGAGAGGACATGTCGACTGAAGCTTTCTTT. Protein product: CASSREDMSTEAFF.

The chain is built from TRBV6-5 and TRBJ2-3, with 9 bases lining up with TRBD1. V lost 6 bases, J lost 4 bases, and 8 bases stayed unmatched. CDR3 length: 15 residues. CDR1 MNHEY and CDR2 SVGAGI come from the germline V gene. CDR3 loop: CASRLGQGFADTQYF. DNA for the CDR3: TGTGCCAGCAGACTAGGACAGGGGTTCGCAGATACGCAGTATTTT.

The V gene is TRBV6-5, the J gene TRBJ2-1; the match to TRBD1 covers 10 bases. The CDR3 length is 14 residues. Germline loops: CDR1 MNHEY, CDR2 SVGAGI. V dropped 6 bases and J dropped 9; count of bases not matched to a gene: 8. CDR3 DNA sequence: TGTGCCAGCAGGGGGGACAGGGGATTGATTGAGCAGTTCTTC. Its protein is CASRGDRGLIEQFF.

This chain links TRBV5-1 with TRBJ1-3; 8 bases map to TRBD1. After removal of 1 base from V and 2 bases from J, the junction contained 8 bases not matched to a gene. CDR3 length equals 17 residues. From germline, CDR1 is SGHRS and CDR2 YFSETQ. The CDR3 reads CASSLISQGEAGNTIYF. The CDR3 DNA reads TGCGCCAGCAGCTTGATCTCACAGGGGGAAGCTGGAAACACCATATATTTT.

V and J are TRBV11-2 and TRBJ2-3; D unresolved. The CDR3 has 13 residues. The germline gives CDR1 SGHAT, CDR2 FQNNGV. V shed 3 bases and J shed 0 bases, with 4 bases lying between them. The CDR3 DNA sequence: TGTGCCAGCAGCTTGGCTAGCACAGATACGCAGTATTTT. Its translation is CASSLASTDTQYF.

This clone was seen only a few times. This chain connects TRBV7-9 to TRBJ2-1, with 7 positions matching TRBD1. CDR3 length: 14 amino acids. V was pared by 1 base and J by 9 bases, with 6 bases of the junction left unmatched. Germline V gene lookup returns CDR1 SEHNR and CDR2 FQNEAQ (reference sequence). The CDR3 bases are TGTGCCAGCAGCTTAGTGACAGGGTGGGGTGAGCAGTTCTTC. Its protein product is CASSLVTGWGEQFF. Based on the CDR3 plus reference TRBV7-9 and TRBJ2-1, the full variable domain is DTGVSQNPRHKITKRGQNVTFRCDPISEHNRLYWYRQTLGQGPEFLTYFQNEAQLEKSRLLSDRFSAERPKGSFSTLEIQRTEQGDSAMYLCASSLVTGWGEQFFGPGTRLTVL.

The chain combines TRBV5-1 with TRBJ1-4; TRBD1 might be the D (6 bases). The CDR3 runs 13 residues. With 4 bases removed from V and 7 bases from J, the gap between germline ends came to 11 bases. The germline gives CDR1 SGHRS, CDR2 YFSETQ. CDR3 sequence: CASSPRGFEKLFF. The CDR3 nucleotides are TGCGCCAGCAGCCCCAGGGGTTTTGAAAAACTGTTTTTT.